The clone carrying this T cell receptor beta chain came up many times. The CDR3 end is not reached by the read, which stops 3 residues before it; the germline J gene fills it in. These data belong to a study of T cell clonality in common variable immunodeficiency. The data were produced by immunoSEQ multiplex PCR, yet TCRdb's version contains in-frame clones alone and is incomplete. The table lists tens of thousands of clones, with no singletons. The germline V and J ends were trimmed by 3 bases and 0 bases, with 8 bases remaining between them. The CDR3 covers 14 residues. Germline V gene lookup returns CDR1 LNHDA and CDR2 SQIVND (reference sequence).

This TCR came from a person aged 18 to 70 in good health. This rearrangement joins TRBV19 to TRBJ1-1; TRBD1 might be the D (5 bases). The sequenced sample consisted of peripheral blood mononuclear cells. CDR3 bases read: TGTGCCAGTAGTATCCAGGGAATGAACACTGAA. Residues: CASSIQGMNTE. The whole CDR3 reads CASSIQGMNTEAFF.